This T cell receptor beta chain was captured in a study of blood T cell repertoires in COVID-19. Across the whole study: COVID-19 samples from acute and convalescent phases originated in the United States, Italy and Spain.

In the original analysis: Nucleated cell number was recorded as an estimate derived from reference gene primer amplification. The table came from immunoSEQ multiplex PCR; TCRdb's copy has only in-frame clones and leaves some out. Clone size and the V and J calls come from that table; the DNA yielded D and trimming. The sample lists some 150,000 clones, over 70% occurring once. This CDR3 comprises 16 residues. CDR1 is SGHTA, CDR2 FQGNSA, per germline. V lost 5 bases to trimming and J lost 5 bases; unmatched junction nucleotides: 11. This TCR came from a human donor in a cohort sampled during active COVID-19. The rearrangement links TRBV7-2 to TRBJ2-5; 10 bases are a match to TRBD2. Sequenced sample: peripheral blood. As DNA, the CDR3 is TGTGCCAGCAGCCTGAATACCGGGACTAGCGCCGAGACCCAGTACTTC. It translates to CASSLNTGTSAETQYF.